These T cell receptor beta chains were read from a single sample in a study of beta chain features in type 1 diabetes. Assay: immunoSEQ multiplex PCR; the TCRdb copy retains only in-frame clones and omits some. The sample has about 260,000 clones, around 68% seen once; the top ten hold approximately 0.053%. What was sequenced was naive CD4+ T cells from blood. The receptors shown here come from a man aged 30-40 years in good health. Each CDR3 is given with its conserved first and last residue. D genes are given only for firm matches. Clone size appears in some rows only: once, few, many, or a class for an expanded clone.

D: TRBD2; size: NA; V: TRBV6-5; J: TRBJ2-1; DNA: TGTGCCAGCAGTTACCCGACTAGCGGAGCCCGTGGTGAGCAGTTCTTC; CDR3: CASSYPTSGARGEQFF
D: NA; size: NA; V: TRBV29-1; J: TRBJ2-5; DNA: TGCAGCGTCGCCAGGGTGGGTCAAGAGACCCAGTACTTC; CDR3: CSVARVGQETQYF
D: NA; size: NA; V: TRBV23-1; J: TRBJ1-5; DNA: TGCGCCAGCAGTCACTCATCGGTGGGACGTTGGGACAATCAGCCCCAGCATTTT; CDR3: CASSHSSVGRWDNQPQHF
D: NA; size: NA; V: TRBV29-1; J: TRBJ2-7; DNA: TGCAGCGCCGGGACCCCTCTCGGCGAGCAGTACTTC; CDR3: CSAGTPLGEQYF
D: TRBD2; size: NA; V: TRBV14; J: TRBJ2-5; DNA: TGTGCCAGCAGCCCCTTAGCGGGACGGCCAGTGGAGACCCAGTACTTC; CDR3: CASSPLAGRPVETQYF
D: NA; size: NA; V: TRBV29-1; J: TRBJ2-7; DNA: TGCAGCGTTGAAGATGGACAAGCCTACGAGCAGTACTTC; CDR3: CSVEDGQAYEQYF
D: TRBD2; size: NA; V: TRBV7-2; J: TRBJ2-3; DNA: TGTGCCAGCAGCTTAAGACTAGCGGGGGGCCGGGTAGATACGCAGTATTTT; CDR3: CASSLRLAGGRVDTQYF
D: TRBD2; size: NA; V: TRBV10-3; J: TRBJ2-1; DNA: TGTGCCACCCTAGGGACTAGCGGGAGGGTCGATGAGCAGTTCTTC; CDR3: CATLGTSGRVDEQFF
D: NA; size: NA; V: TRBV11-2; J: TRBJ2-3; DNA: TGTGCCAGCAGCTCCAATCGAAGAGATACGCAGTATTTT; CDR3: CASSSNRRDTQYF
D: NA; size: NA; V: TRBV20-1; J: TRBJ2-1; DNA: TGCAGTGCTATAAGGACTCCTGAGCAGTTCTTC; CDR3: CSAIRTPEQFF
D: NA; size: NA; V: TRBV28; J: TRBJ2-7; DNA: TGTGCCAGCAGTTTACGGAGTTACGAGCAGTACTTC; CDR3: CASSLRSYEQYF
D: NA; size: NA; V: TRBV29-1; J: TRBJ2-1; DNA: TGCAGCGTTGAATTGGGACTTGAGCAGTTCTTC; CDR3: CSVELGLEQFF
D: NA; size: few; V: TRBV13; J: TRBJ2-3; DNA: TGTGCCAGCAGCCCGCAAGCCGGAGATACGCAGTATTTT; CDR3: CASSPQAGDTQYF
D: NA; size: NA; V: TRBV10-3; J: TRBJ2-7; DNA: TGTGCCATCAGGCAGTCGGGAGATAGGGAGGTTTTCTCCTACGAGCAGTACTTC; CDR3: CAIRQSGDREVFSYEQYF
D: NA; size: NA; V: TRBV2; J: TRBJ2-3; DNA: TGTGCCAGTCTCGGGGGCGAAACTTGGGATACGCAGTATTTT; CDR3: CASLGGETWDTQYF
D: NA; size: NA; V: TRBV9; J: TRBJ2-3; DNA: TGTGCCAGCAGCGCCCTAACGGATACGCAGTATTTT; CDR3: CASSALTDTQYF
D: NA; size: NA; V: TRBV9; J: TRBJ2-6; DNA: TGTGCCAGCAGCCCTACTTTGACAGGATACTCTGGGGCCAACGTCCTGACTTTC; CDR3: CASSPTLTGYSGANVLTF
D: TRBD2; size: NA; V: TRBV6-6; J: TRBJ2-7; DNA: TGTGCCAGCAGTTCCAGGACTAGCGGCACCTACGAGCAGTACTTC; CDR3: CASSSRTSGTYEQYF
D: NA; size: NA; V: TRBV30; J: TRBJ1-1; DNA: TGTGCCTGGAGTCCTATGCCCATCCCGGACACTGAAGCTTTCTTT; CDR3: CAWSPMPIPDTEAFF
D: NA; size: few; V: TRBV21-1; J: TRBJ2-5; DNA: TGTGCCAGCAGCAAAGATTACCAAGAGACCCAGTACTTC; CDR3: CASSKDYQETQYF
D: NA; size: NA; V: TRBV29-1; J: TRBJ2-7; DNA: TGCAGCGTTAAGGACAGCCCTAGCTCCTACGAGCAGTACTTC; CDR3: CSVKDSPSSYEQYF
D: TRBD2; size: NA; V: TRBV7-9; J: TRBJ2-1; DNA: TGTGCCAGCTCCATATCGAAAGGGGCTAGCGGGATCTACAATGAGCAGTTCTTC; CDR3: CASSISKGASGIYNEQFF
D: NA; size: NA; V: TRBV18; J: TRBJ1-1; DNA: TGTGCCAGCTCCCGACCGGGGGGCACTGAAGCTTTCTTT; CDR3: CASSRPGGTEAFF
D: NA; size: NA; V: TRBV30; J: TRBJ2-7; DNA: TGTGCCTGGAGCGTATCCTCGGTGGAGCAGTACTTC; CDR3: CAWSVSSVEQYF
D: NA; size: NA; V: TRBV2; J: TRBJ1-3; DNA: TGTGCCAGCATCCGAGGATGGGGAAACACCATATATTTT; CDR3: CASIRGWGNTIYF
D: NA; size: NA; V: TRBV19; J: TRBJ2-1; DNA: TGTGCCAGTAGTATACTCGCTAGTTTGGGGAATGAGCAGTTCTTC; CDR3: CASSILASLGNEQFF
D: NA; size: few; V: TRBV19; J: TRBJ2-7; DNA: TGTGCCAGTAGTATTAGTCTTGGACAGATCTATTCCTACGAGCAGTACTTC; CDR3: CASSISLGQIYSYEQYF
D: TRBD1; size: NA; V: TRBV28; J: TRBJ2-5; DNA: TGTGCCAGCAGCTCTGGACAGGCCCTAACCCAGTACTTC; CDR3: CASSSGQALTQYF
D: NA; size: NA; V: TRBV25-1; J: TRBJ1-1; DNA: TGTGCCAGCGAATCAAAAGGGGGGGAAGCTTTCTTT; CDR3: CASESKGGEAFF
D: TRBD1; size: NA; V: TRBV30; J: TRBJ2-5; DNA: TGTGCCTACACGACAGGGACCGGGACCCAGTACTTC; CDR3: CAYTTGTGTQYF
D: NA; size: few; V: TRBV2; J: TRBJ2-2; DNA: TGTGCCAGCATACAGGGCCGAATCAACACCGGGGAGCTGTTTTTT; CDR3: CASIQGRINTGELFF
D: NA; size: few; V: TRBV27; J: TRBJ2-5; DNA: TGTGCCAGCAGCCCACCGGGGGCGAGGGAGACCCAGTACTTC; CDR3: CASSPPGARETQYF
D: NA; size: few; V: TRBV30; J: TRBJ2-3; DNA: TGTGCCTGGAGTTCCCCCGGGACACTGGGGGGGAATACGCAGTATTTT; CDR3: CAWSSPGTLGGNTQYF
D: TRBD1; size: NA; V: TRBV7-9; J: TRBJ2-5; DNA: TGTGCCAGCAGCCCCCTTGGGACAGGGAAAGAGACCCAGTACTTC; CDR3: CASSPLGTGKETQYF
D: NA; size: NA; V: TRBV25-1; J: TRBJ2-7; DNA: TGTGCCAGCAGTGCGGCAGGCTTATACGAGCAGTACTTC; CDR3: CASSAAGLYEQYF